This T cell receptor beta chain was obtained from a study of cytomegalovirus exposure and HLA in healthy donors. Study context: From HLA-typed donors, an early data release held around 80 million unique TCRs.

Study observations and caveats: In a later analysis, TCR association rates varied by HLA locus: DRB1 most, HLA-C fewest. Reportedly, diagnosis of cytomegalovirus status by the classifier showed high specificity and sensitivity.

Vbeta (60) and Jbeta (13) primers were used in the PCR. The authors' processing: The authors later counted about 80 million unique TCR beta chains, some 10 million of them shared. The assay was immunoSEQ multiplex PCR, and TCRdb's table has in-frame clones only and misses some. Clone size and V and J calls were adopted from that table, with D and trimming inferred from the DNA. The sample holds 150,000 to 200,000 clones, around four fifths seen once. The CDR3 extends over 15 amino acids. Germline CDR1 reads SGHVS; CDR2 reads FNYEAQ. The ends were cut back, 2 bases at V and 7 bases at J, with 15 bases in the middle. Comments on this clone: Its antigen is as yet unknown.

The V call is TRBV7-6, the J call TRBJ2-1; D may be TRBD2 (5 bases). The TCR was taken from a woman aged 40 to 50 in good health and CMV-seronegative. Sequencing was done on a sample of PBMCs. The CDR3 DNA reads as TGTGCCAGCAGCTTAACTACGTCACTAGGAAATGAGCAGTTCTTC. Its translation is CASSLTTSLGNEQFF. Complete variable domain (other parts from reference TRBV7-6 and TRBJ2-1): GAGVSQSPRYKVTKRGQDVALRCDPISGHVSLYWYRQALGQGPEFLTYFNYEAQQDKSGLPNDRFSAERPEGSISTLTIQRTEQRDSAMYRCASSLTTSLGNEQFFGPGTRLTVL.